This entry is about one T cell receptor beta chain. Original processing methods: Amplification with reference gene primers provided the estimates of nucleated cell counts. The repertoire was sequenced with immunoSEQ multiplex PCR; TCRdb's copy has only in-frame clones and lacks some. V, J and clone size derive from that table, while D and trimming were established from the DNA sequence. The data contain a few hundred thousand clones, approximately 80% of them singletons. V dropped 4 bases and J dropped 4 bases, with 18 bases sitting between them. This CDR3 is 15 amino acids long. Looked up from germline, CDR1 is SGHNT and CDR2 is YYREEE (reference sequence). The sample originates from a study of blood T cell repertoires in COVID-19. As for the study in general: There were acute and convalescent COVID-19 samples, and they came from the United States, Italy and Spain. PBMCs, B-cell-depleted T cells, or T cells were the source of the cDNA or gDNA that made up the material.

The sequenced sample was peripheral blood. The chain uses TRBV5-4 and TRBJ2-7, with D possibly TRBD1 on 5 matching bases. The receptor was derived from a woman at least 80 years old with acute or convalescent COVID-19. CDR3 residues: CASSPTLSGSYEQYF. CDR3 DNA: TGTGCCAGCAGCCCGACCCTGTCAGGGTCTTACGAGCAGTACTTC.